This T cell receptor (beta chain) was obtained from a study of cytomegalovirus exposure and HLA in healthy donors. General observations from the study: Prior analysis indicated that the majority of TCR beta V segments exhibited productivity approximately 87% or approximately 30% of the time.

In this sample, this clone turned up a few times. The antigen is unknown. The length of the CDR3 is 14 residues. V was shortened by 2 bases and J by 0 bases, with 7 bases between the two germline ends. Germline CDR1 SGHNT, CDR2 YYREEE (reference sequence). With 60 Vbeta and 13 Jbeta primers, the PCR was carried out. Some clones are missing from TCRdb's copy, which holds only in-frame ones; the method was immunoSEQ multiplex PCR. This table has some 190,000 clones, about three quarters appearing once. The sample taken for sequencing was PBMCs. This TCR derives from a woman aged 40-49 years in good health and CMV-seronegative. The rearrangement links TRBV5-4 to TRBJ2-3, with D possibly matching TRBD2 (6 bases). DNA of the CDR3: TGTGCCAGCAGCTTAGGGACTAGCACAGATACGCAGTATTTT. Protein product: CASSLGTSTDTQYF.